This T cell receptor (beta chain) was sequenced in a study of OX40 agonist ivuxolimab in advanced cancers. The study in broad terms: Ivuxolimab was a fully human IgG2 agonistic monoclonal antibody targeting the costimulatory receptor OX40 (CD134). Intravenous ivuxolimab was administered to patients every 2 weeks at six dose levels: 0.01, 0.1, 0.3, 1.5, 3 and 10 mg/kg. Of the approximately 50 dose-escalation patients, hepatocellular carcinoma was present in about 20, melanoma in about 15, renal cell carcinoma in 9 and head and neck cancer in 9. In the dose-escalation cohort, 82.7% of patients were male, and the mean age was roughly 60 years, with a range of 23 to 79. Patients were allowed to have had prior anti-PD-1, anti-PD-L1 or anti-CTLA-4 therapy, and roughly 40% of the dose-escalation patients had previously received checkpoint inhibitors. Partial responses occurred in three dose-escalation patients: two with cutaneous melanoma and one with hepatocellular carcinoma. The purpose of peripheral TCRbeta sequencing was to test whether ivuxolimab changed TCR sequence diversity and led to clonal T-cell expansion. The monotherapy dose-escalation portion (N = 52 patients) of the phase I ivuxolimab trial is reported in the paper. The research as a whole found: After ivuxolimab, expanded clones were on average more numerous among CD8+ T cells than among CD4+ T cells. Low levels of normalized T-cell clonal expansion were also seen in some patients who did not respond. Clonal expansion of both CD4+ and CD8+ blood T cells was observed from baseline to week 6 at doses 0.1 to 3.0 mg/kg. The antigen specificity of the clonally expanded peripheral T cells was not determined. In partial responders in the 0.1-3.0 mg/kg groups, normalized peripheral clonal expansion was found to be among the lowest, especially among CD8+ T cells.

Patients with a history of autoimmune disease or receiving systemic immunosuppression were excluded from the trial. In every dose cohort, peripheral blood was drawn for TCR sequencing at baseline, cycle 4 day 1, and cycle 7 day 1. Samples were obtained from an open-label, multicenter, first-in-human phase I dose-escalation trial of ivuxolimab. The trial enrolled adults with locally advanced or metastatic head and neck squamous cell, hepatocellular, melanoma or renal cell carcinoma. Before TCR sequencing, CD4+ T cells and CD8+ T cells were sorted from peripheral blood as separate populations. About this clone itself: It has no known antigen specificity. Base quality data are lacking; no much larger clone is found one base away.

Genomic DNA was extracted from sorted cells for sequencing of the TCRbeta CDR3 region. The immunoSEQ Assay was used to sequence the TCRbeta CDR3 regions. In its TCRdb copy, this immuneACCESS table keeps in-frame sequences only and misses some clones. Where compared with another copy, unresolved V genes explain less than half of these, and the others have no known cause. The sample has about 73,000 clones on record, 85% to 90% of them singletons. Roughly 0.5% of the sample belongs to the ten largest clones. Including the terminal cysteine and phenylalanine, the CDR3 comprises 14 residues. The retained sequence is limited to the CDR3, 42 bases, with the frame set at the first base. The junction carries 9 bases between V and J, which are trimmed by 2 bases and 2 bases respectively. Sequences SGHDT (CDR1) and YYEEEE (CDR2) are obtained from the germline V gene.

Here the chain combines TRBV5-6 and TRBJ2-3, with the identity of the D gene unclear. The sample was CD4+ or CD8+ T cells sorted from blood, taken in a trial of the OX40 agonist ivuxolimab. This TCR was recovered from an adult with an advanced solid tumor such as melanoma, head and neck, liver or kidney cancer. The CDR3 reads CASSFLGSTDTQYF. The DNA sequence is given as TGTGCCAGCAGCTTCTTAGGGTCCACAGATACGCAGTATTTT. Where the CDR3 stops, the reference TRBV5-6 and TRBJ2-3 genes take over; the full variable domain is DAGVTQSPTHLIKTRGQQVTLRCSPKSGHDTVSWYQQALGQGPQFIFQYYEEEERQRGNFPDRFSGHQFPNYSSELNVNALLLGDSALYLCASSFLGSTDTQYFGPGTRLTVL.